The rows below give T cell receptor beta chains drawn from one sample of a study of PD-1 blockade in classical Hodgkin lymphoma. Assay used: immunoSEQ multiplex PCR; TCRdb lists only in-frame clones, some missing. This table holds 50,000 to 75,000 clones, 88% found once. Sequencing was performed on peripheral blood mononuclear cells (PBMCs), taken at baseline. The receptors derive from a human donor with classical Hodgkin lymphoma. Both conserved end residues are part of each CDR3. Fields, in order: CDR3 length, clone size, J gene, D gene, V gene, CDR3 protein, CDR3 DNA. The D gene is left open where the match is weak. Clone size is shown for a subset of rows, as once, few, many or a class of expanded clone.

len: 16; abundance: -; j_gene: TRBJ2-7; d_gene: -; v_gene: TRBV7-2; CDR3aa: CASSLGETFSPYEQYF; CDR3nt: TGTGCCAGCAGCTTGGGCGAGACCTTTAGCCCCTACGAGCAGTACTTC
len: 15; abundance: -; j_gene: TRBJ2-5; d_gene: TRBD2; v_gene: TRBV2; CDR3aa: CASSGAGDFQETQYF; CDR3nt: TGTGCCAGCAGTGGAGCGGGGGACTTCCAAGAGACCCAGTACTTC
len: 15; abundance: -; j_gene: TRBJ2-5; d_gene: TRBD2; v_gene: TRBV4-1; CDR3aa: CASSQLAGFQETQYF; CDR3nt: TGCGCCAGCAGCCAACTAGCGGGGTTCCAAGAGACCCAGTACTTC
len: 14; abundance: -; j_gene: TRBJ2-7; d_gene: -; v_gene: TRBV18; CDR3aa: CASSPSGNSYEQYF; CDR3nt: TGTGCCAGCTCACCCTCGGGGAACTCCTACGAGCAGTACTTC
len: 17; abundance: -; j_gene: TRBJ2-2; d_gene: TRBD1; v_gene: TRBV10-3; CDR3aa: CAISPNSGTGGTGELFF; CDR3nt: TGTGCCATCAGCCCTAACTCCGGGACAGGGGGCACCGGGGAGCTGTTTTTT
len: 14; abundance: -; j_gene: TRBJ1-2; d_gene: TRBD1; v_gene: TRBV29-1; CDR3aa: CSVEGQGPDDGYTF; CDR3nt: TGCAGCGTTGAAGGACAGGGACCCGACGATGGCTACACCTTC
len: 15; abundance: few; j_gene: TRBJ1-1; d_gene: TRBD1; v_gene: TRBV2; CDR3aa: CASKDGTGLFGEAFF; CDR3nt: TGTGCCAGCAAAGACGGGACAGGGTTGTTTGGTGAAGCTTTCTTT
len: 14; abundance: -; j_gene: TRBJ1-2; d_gene: TRBD1; v_gene: TRBV19; CDR3aa: CASSRDRAFDGYTF; CDR3nt: TGTGCCAGTAGCAGGGACAGGGCCTTCGATGGCTACACCTTC
len: 13; abundance: -; j_gene: TRBJ2-3; d_gene: TRBD2; v_gene: TRBV30; CDR3aa: CAWSVRGSDTQYF; CDR3nt: TGTGCCTGGAGTGTGCGGGGGTCCGATACGCAGTATTTT
len: 15; abundance: few; j_gene: TRBJ2-7; d_gene: -; v_gene: TRBV6-1; CDR3aa: CASSEGETESYEQYF; CDR3nt: TGTGCCAGCAGTGAAGGGGAGACAGAGTCCTACGAGCAGTACTTC
len: 16; abundance: once; j_gene: TRBJ2-7; d_gene: -; v_gene: TRBV5-1; CDR3aa: CASSPSGRDGTYEQYF; CDR3nt: TGCGCCAGCAGCCCGAGCGGACGGGACGGTACCTACGAGCAGTACTTC
len: 14; abundance: -; j_gene: TRBJ1-1; d_gene: -; v_gene: TRBV7-2; CDR3aa: CASSVQLMNTEAFF; CDR3nt: TGTGCCAGCAGCGTACAGCTCATGAACACTGAAGCTTTCTTT
len: 14; abundance: -; j_gene: TRBJ1-1; d_gene: -; v_gene: TRBV7-9; CDR3aa: CASSPEGVYDKAFF; CDR3nt: TGTGCCAGCAGCCCGGAGGGTGTCTATGATAAGGCTTTCTTT
len: 15; abundance: -; j_gene: TRBJ2-5; d_gene: -; v_gene: TRBV5-1; CDR3aa: CASSLIWGAGETQYF; CDR3nt: TGCGCCAGCAGCTTGATCTGGGGGGCTGGGGAGACCCAGTACTTC
len: 16; abundance: -; j_gene: TRBJ2-3; d_gene: TRBD2; v_gene: TRBV7-2; CDR3aa: CASSLSVAGGTDTQYF; CDR3nt: TGTGCCAGCAGCTTATCGGTAGCGGGGGGAACAGATACGCAGTATTTT
len: 19; abundance: -; j_gene: TRBJ2-6; d_gene: -; v_gene: TRBV30; CDR3aa: CAGGLDMGLFRSGANVLTF; CDR3nt: TGTGCCGGGGGGCTGGACATGGGGCTCTTTCGCTCTGGGGCCAACGTCCTGACTTTC
len: 15; abundance: -; j_gene: TRBJ1-1; d_gene: TRBD1; v_gene: TRBV5-1; CDR3aa: CASSQSPDRASGAFF; CDR3nt: TGCGCCAGCAGCCAATCCCCGGACAGGGCGTCGGGGGCTTTCTTT
len: 16; abundance: -; j_gene: TRBJ2-3; d_gene: TRBD2; v_gene: TRBV9; CDR3aa: CASSASGGQGTDTQYF; CDR3nt: TGTGCCAGCAGCGCTAGCGGGGGCCAAGGTACAGATACGCAGTATTTT
len: 16; abundance: -; j_gene: TRBJ2-1; d_gene: -; v_gene: TRBV11-2; CDR3aa: CASSLEDRAGYNEQFF; CDR3nt: TGTGCCAGCAGCTTAGAGGACAGAGCTGGCTACAATGAGCAGTTCTTC
len: 16; abundance: -; j_gene: TRBJ2-7; d_gene: -; v_gene: TRBV21-1; CDR3aa: CASSKPRTVIAYEQYF; CDR3nt: TGTGCCAGCAGCAAACCCCGGACAGTGATAGCCTACGAGCAGTACTTC
len: 15; abundance: -; j_gene: TRBJ2-1; d_gene: TRBD2; v_gene: TRBV4-2; CDR3aa: CASSPEGLAGGPEFF; CDR3nt: TGTGCCAGCAGCCCCGAGGGACTAGCGGGGGGGCCGGAGTTCTTC
len: 13; abundance: -; j_gene: TRBJ1-2; d_gene: TRBD1; v_gene: TRBV27; CDR3aa: CASSWDRGNGYTF; CDR3nt: TGTGCCAGCAGTTGGGACAGGGGAAATGGCTACACCTTC
len: 13; abundance: -; j_gene: TRBJ2-7; d_gene: -; v_gene: TRBV19; CDR3aa: CASSSSSSYEQYF; CDR3nt: TGTGCCAGTAGTAGTTCAAGCTCCTACGAGCAGTACTTC
len: 13; abundance: -; j_gene: TRBJ1-2; d_gene: -; v_gene: TRBV30; CDR3aa: CAWETPGYGGYTF; CDR3nt: TGTGCCTGGGAGACTCCGGGTTATGGGGGCTACACCTTC
len: 11; abundance: -; j_gene: TRBJ2-7; d_gene: TRBD2; v_gene: TRBV20-1; CDR3aa: CSAIGRTSLYF; CDR3nt: TGCAGTGCTATTGGTAGGACTAGTTTGTACTTC